What follows are 31 T cell receptor beta chains derived from one specimen sequenced in a study of blood T cells in healthy people across ages. Next came a second PCR, run for about 7 to 12 cycles, which used a sample-barcoded 5' primer along with a J-beta primer mix. TCRdb reprocessed the 5' RACE reads with MiXCR, giving one entry per CDR3 protein. Here the sample spans some 1.5 million distinct CDR3 sequences, approximately 42% being singletons. The specimen sequenced was blood. The source of these receptors is a woman under 30 in good health.

The chain has TRBV4-1 and TRBJ2-1; D remains ambiguous. V was trimmed by 1 base and J by 5 bases, leaving 12 bases between them. Germline V CDR1 and CDR2: MGHRA, YSYEKL. This CDR3 is 15 amino acids long. CDR3 loop: CASSQVRFENNEQFF. Here the CDR3 DNA reads TGCGCCAGCAGCCAAGTGCGGTTTGAAAACAATGAGCAGTTCTTC.

This chain links TRBV7-2 with TRBJ2-1, with 14 bases matching TRBD2. CDR3 size: 17 residues. With V trimmed by 1 base and J by 7 bases, 6 bases remained unmatched. Germline CDR1 and CDR2: SGHTA and FQGNSA. CDR3 nucleotide sequence: TGTGCCAGCAGCTTAGTTGGCGGGACTAGCGGGAGTAATGAGCAGTTCTTC. Protein: CASSLVGGTSGSNEQFF.

The rearrangement joins TRBV7-9 to TRBJ2-3; 9 bases line up with TRBD2. V was pared by 6 bases and J by 6 bases, with 4 bases of the junction left unmatched. This CDR3 is built from 13 residues. CDR1 and CDR2 from the germline V gene are SEHNR and FQNEAQ (reference sequence). The CDR3 DNA reads as TGTGCCAGCAGAGCGGGGGGACGGGATACGCAGTATTTT. The encoded protein is CASRAGGRDTQYF.

A few counts support this clonotype. The chain carries TRBV29-1 and TRBJ2-1; 11 bases match TRBD2. The CDR3 consists of 15 residues. Per the germline V gene, CDR1 is SQVTM and CDR2 is ANQGSEA. Unmatched junction bases numbered 13, after V lost 3 bases and J lost 12 bases. The CDR3 region is CSVEGGSSGRFVQFF. The CDR3 bases are TGCAGCGTTGAGGGGGGGTCTAGCGGGAGGTTCGTGCAGTTCTTC.

The V gene is TRBV28, the J gene TRBJ1-2; no definite D call. The germline CDR1 and CDR2 sequences are MDHEN and SYDVKM. The CDR3 totals 14 residues. V gave up 7 bases and J gave up 6 bases, with 18 bases separating them. The CDR3, as DNA: TGTGCCAGCACCCCTCAAAGGGTAAACCATGGCTACACCTTC. Encoded protein: CASTPQRVNHGYTF.

This chain joins TRBV7-2 and TRBJ2-3, with 9 bases lining up with TRBD1. Per germline, CDR1 SGHTA and CDR2 FQGNSA. CDR3 length equals 15 residues. V shed 3 bases and J 2 bases; nucleotides not matched to a gene: 3. The CDR3 loop reads CASSFDRGNTDTQYF. CDR3 DNA: TGTGCCAGCAGCTTTGACAGGGGGAACACAGATACGCAGTATTTT.

This clonotype showed up many times. The rearrangement links TRBV20-1 to TRBJ2-7, with D perhaps TRBD1 or TRBD2 (5 bases each). This CDR3 is 13 amino acids long. Trimming cost V 3 bases and J 0 bases, with 9 bases left between them. Per the germline V gene, CDR1 is DFQATT and CDR2 is SNEGSKA (reference sequence). As DNA, the CDR3 is TGCAGTGCTAGCTGGGGGAACTCCTACGAGCAGTACTTC. Translated: CSASWGNSYEQYF.

The rearrangement links TRBV9 to TRBJ2-3; D is perhaps TRBD2 (5 bases). The CDR3 is 16 residues long. Trimming removed 0 bases from V and 2 bases from J, with 13 bases in between. Germline assignment: CDR1 SGDLS and CDR2 YYNGEE. CDR3 in DNA: TGTGCCAGCAGCGTAGGATACGGGGTTGACACAGATACGCAGTATTTT. It specifies CASSVGYGVDTDTQYF. The entire variable domain, with the rest obtained from reference TRBV9 and TRBJ2-3, is as follows: DSGVTQTPKHLITATGQRVTLRCSPRSGDLSVYWYQQSLDQGLQFLIQYYNGEERAKGNILERFSAQQFPDLHSELNLSSLELGDSALYFCASSVGYGVDTDTQYFGPGTRLTVL.

This chain links TRBV20-1 with TRBJ2-1, with 9 bases fitting TRBD2. Germline-derived CDR1 and CDR2 are DFQATT and SNEGSKA (reference sequence). The V gene end was trimmed by 6 bases and the J gene end by 0 bases; junction bases not matched to a gene: 9. The CDR3 length is 16 residues. In DNA, the CDR3 is TGCAGTGCCACACTAGCGGGTGTACCCTCCTACAATGAGCAGTTCTTC. It translates to CSATLAGVPSYNEQFF.

The table lists this clonotype with a few counts. The V call is TRBV6-2 or TRBV6-3, the J call TRBJ2-7, with 7 bases that match TRBD2. CDR1 and CDR2 from the germline V gene are MNHEY and SVGEGT. V gave up 6 bases and J gave up 6 bases; unmatched junction bases: 11. The CDR3 loop spans 14 amino acids. The CDR3: CASRASGTRGEQYF. The CDR3 DNA is TGTGCCAGCAGGGCCAGCGGGACTCGAGGCGAGCAGTACTTC.

This clonotype was seen a handful of times. The chain combines TRBV27 with TRBJ1-2; 8 nucleotides match TRBD1. J gave up 4 bases and V 5 bases, and 6 bases lay outside the gene matches. The germline gives CDR1 MNHEY, CDR2 SMNVEV (reference sequence). The CDR3 totals 14 residues. The CDR3 DNA sequence: TGTGCCAGCAGTGGTTCACAGGGGGGCTATGGCTACACCTTC. It translates to CASSGSQGGYGYTF.

This clonotype has a count of ten or more. J is TRBJ2-1 and V is TRBV29-1, with 10 bases that match TRBD2. This CDR3 has 15 amino acids. Germline V CDR1 and CDR2: SQVTM, ANQGSEA. The V gene end was trimmed by 6 bases and the J gene end by 9 bases; junction bases not matched to a gene: 14. CDR3: CSVGRFSGRMGEQFF. CDR3 DNA sequence: TGCAGCGTGGGAAGGTTTAGCGGGAGGATGGGTGAGCAGTTCTTC.

In this sample, this clonotype turned up a few times. The chain uses TRBV20-1 and TRBJ2-4, with 9 nucleotides matching TRBD2. This CDR3 is built from 15 residues. Germline V gene lookup returns CDR1 DFQATT and CDR2 SNEGSKA (reference sequence). The junction had 7 bases not matched to a gene; V was cut back by 5 bases and J by 2 bases. CDR3 DNA: TGCAGTGCTCCTCTAGCGGGGAGGTCCAAAAACATTCAGTACTTC. This sequence encodes CSAPLAGRSKNIQYF.

This rearrangement joins TRBV7-2 to TRBJ1-1; D not resolved. The CDR3 is 13 residues long. Germline-derived CDR1 and CDR2 are SGHTA and FQGNSA. V lost 8 bases and J lost 1, with 11 bases in between. The CDR3 loop reads CASGILRNTEAFF. CDR3 coding DNA: TGTGCCAGCGGGATACTGAGGAACACTGAAGCTTTCTTT. The variable domain in full, completed from reference TRBV7-2 and TRBJ1-1, reads GAGVSQSPSNKVTEKGKDVELRCDPISGHTALYWYRQSLGQGLEFLIYFQGNSAPDKSGLPSDRFSAERTGGSVSTLTIQRTQQEDSAVYLCASGILRNTEAFFGQGTRLTVV.

J is TRBJ2-3 and V is TRBV5-5; a weak D match, TRBD2 (5 bases). V lost 4 bases to trimming and J lost 8 bases, with 17 bases between them. The CDR3 has 14 amino acids. In germline, CDR1 is SGHKS, CDR2 YYEKEE (reference sequence). Written as DNA, the CDR3 is TGTGCCAGCAGCCCCACTCTCAGCGGAGCTACGCAGTATTTT. Its translation: CASSPTLSGATQYF.

The table lists this clonotype with a few counts. The chain has TRBV27 and TRBJ2-1, with 7 bases identical to TRBD2. CDR3 length: 13 residues. Trimming cost V 5 bases and J 7 bases; bases outside gene matches: 5. In germline, CDR1 is MNHEY, CDR2 SMNVEV (reference sequence). Written as DNA, the CDR3 is TGTGCCAGCAGTGGACTAGAACAGAATGAGCAGTTCTTC. It encodes CASSGLEQNEQFF.

The chain uses TRBV7-3 and TRBJ2-2, with TRBD2 as a possible D gene (6 bases). Germline CDR1 and CDR2: SGHTA and FQGTGA. The CDR3 has 14 residues. V lost 2 bases and J lost 7, with 11 bases in between. CDR3 coding DNA: TGTGCCAGCAGCTTAGACGGGGGAGGCGGGGAGCTGTTTTTT. It translates to CASSLDGGGGELFF.

This clonotype was detected many times. The rearrangement joins TRBV10-1 to TRBJ2-7, with D perhaps matching TRBD1 (5 bases). Germline V CDR1 and CDR2: WNHNN, SYGVQD (reference sequence). CDR3 length: 12 residues. Trimming removed 5 bases at V and 6 bases at J, with 11 bases between. CDR3 protein: CASSQGLGEQYF. The CDR3 region has the DNA TGCGCCAGCAGTCAGGGCCTTGGCGAGCAGTACTTC.

This chain connects TRBV10-3 to TRBJ2-4, with a weak D call TRBD1 (6 bases). Germline lookup yields CDR1 ENHRY and CDR2 SYGVKD. This CDR3 has 15 amino acids. The V end lost 2 bases, the J end lost 13 bases, and 21 bases lay between the germline ends. The CDR3 bases are TGTGCCATCAGTGAGAGGCAGGGGTATCCCGATGAGCAGTACTTC. This translates into CAISERQGYPDEQYF.

The V call is TRBV7-2, the J call TRBJ1-1; D not resolved. With 5 bases removed from V and 5 bases from J, the gap between germline ends came to 12 bases. This CDR3 contains 13 residues. CDR1 is SGHTA, CDR2 FQGNSA, per germline. The CDR3 protein is CASSQSPGTEAFF. The DNA of the CDR3 is TGTGCCAGCAGCCAGAGCCCTGGGACTGAAGCTTTCTTT.

The CDR3 nucleotides read TGTGCCAGCAGCTGGAGGGAAGACAGGGGACACACTGAAGCTTTCTTT. This codes for CASSWREDRGHTEAFF. The rearrangement uses TRBV7-2 and TRBJ1-1; 8 bases agree with TRBD1. V was pared by 4 bases and J by 3 bases, with 10 bases of the junction left unmatched. The CDR3 length is 16 residues. Germline V gene lookup returns CDR1 SGHTA and CDR2 FQGNSA.

V usage is TRBV20-1 and J usage is TRBJ2-7; 13 nucleotides line up with TRBD2. The length of the CDR3 is 16 residues. The V gene end was trimmed by 3 bases and the J gene end by 7 bases; junction bases not matched to a gene: 12. CDR1 DFQATT and CDR2 SNEGSKA come from the germline V gene (reference sequence). CDR3 DNA sequence: TGCAGTGCTAGTGGGGGACTAGCGGGGAGACACAATGAGCAGTACTTC. Encoded protein: CSASGGLAGRHNEQYF.

The chain links TRBV21-1 to TRBJ1-2. TRBV21-1 is a pseudogene segment. The CDR3 has 15 residues. The CDR3 is CASSSKMGKCYGYTF. As DNA, the CDR3 is TGTGCCAGCAGCTCAAAAATGGGGAAGTGCTATGGCTACACCTTC.

This clonotype was picked up a small number of times. V usage is TRBV27 and J usage is TRBJ2-1; 9 positions match TRBD2. Germline assignment: CDR1 MNHEY and CDR2 SMNVEV (reference sequence). The CDR3 runs to 15 residues. With 6 bases clipped from V and 8 bases from J, the junction kept 11 bases outside the gene matches. CDR3 nucleotides: TGTGCCAGCAGCGACCTAGCGGGGCCTTTGGATGAGCAGTTCTTC. It codes for CASSDLAGPLDEQFF.

The chain recombines TRBV24-1 with TRBJ1-2, with 9 bases aligning to TRBD1. CDR1 is KGHDR and CDR2 is SFDVKD in the germline V gene. Trimming removed 4 bases from V and 2 bases from J; junction bases left unmatched: 4. The CDR3 covers 15 residues. CDR3 loop: CATSDRTGANYGYTF. The CDR3 DNA reads as TGTGCCACCAGTGACCGGACAGGGGCGAACTATGGCTACACCTTC.

This chain uses TRBV20-1 with TRBJ2-7; 11 nucleotides line up with TRBD2. V dropped 3 bases and J dropped 4; count of bases not matched to a gene: 5. CDR3 size: 14 residues. Per germline, CDR1 DFQATT and CDR2 SNEGSKA (reference sequence). In nucleotides, the CDR3 is TGCAGTGCTAGCGACGGGACTAGCGGTTACGAGCAGTACTTC. Protein: CSASDGTSGYEQYF.

This clonotype was picked up a small number of times. The chain couples TRBV12-3 or TRBV12-4 to TRBJ1-2; 7 bases are shared with TRBD1. This CDR3 is built from 16 residues. Unmatched junction bases numbered 15, after V lost 3 bases and J lost 8 bases. The DNA for the CDR3 is TGTGCCAGCAGTTTCTACTCCGGGACAGAAGAAGGGGGCTACACCTTC. It codes for CASSFYSGTEEGGYTF.

V usage is TRBV6-2 or TRBV6-3 and J usage is TRBJ2-7; D call uncertain. Germline loops: CDR1 MNHEY, CDR2 SVGEGT. V was trimmed by 6 bases and J by 0 bases, leaving 12 bases between them. CDR3 size: 14 residues. In DNA form, the CDR3 reads TGTGCCAGCAGGTACCCCACTGGCTCCTACGAGCAGTACTTC. It codes for CASRYPTGSYEQYF.

This sequence joins TRBV7-9 and TRBJ2-4; the D is unclear. Germline CDR1 reads SEHNR; CDR2 reads FQNEAQ (reference sequence). V was cut by 4 bases and J by 1 base, with 11 bases left in between. The CDR3 is made up of 15 amino acids. CDR3 protein: CASSSRLGAKNIQYF. DNA of the CDR3: TGTGCCAGCAGCTCCCGACTGGGGGCCAAAAACATTCAGTACTTC.

The chain is built from TRBV29-1 and TRBJ2-5; D unclear. Germline V gene data show CDR1 as SQVTM and CDR2 as ANQGSEA. The CDR3 contains 12 residues. V was shortened by 5 bases and J by 11 bases, with 18 bases between the two germline ends. In nucleotides, the CDR3 is TGCAGCGTTCCAGTGTCCTACAATGAGCAGTACTTC. Its translation: CSVPVSYNEQYF. Full variable domain (remainder filled in from reference TRBV29-1 and TRBJ2-5): SAVISQKPSRDICQRGTSLTIQCQVDSQVTMMFWYRQQPGQSLTLIATANQGSEATYESGFVIDKFPISRPNLTFSTLTVSNMSPEDSSIYLCSVPVSYNEQYFGPGTRLLVL.

The chain couples TRBV4-3 to TRBJ2-3, with 10 bases lining up with TRBD2. V was pared by 1 base and J by 5 bases, with 9 bases of the junction left unmatched. CDR1 is LGHNA and CDR2 is YSLEER in the germline V gene. The CDR3 length is 17 residues. DNA of the CDR3: TGCGCCAGCAGCCAAGTAGCTAGCGGGAGCTATGGAGATACGCAGTATTTT. This encodes CASSQVASGSYGDTQYF.